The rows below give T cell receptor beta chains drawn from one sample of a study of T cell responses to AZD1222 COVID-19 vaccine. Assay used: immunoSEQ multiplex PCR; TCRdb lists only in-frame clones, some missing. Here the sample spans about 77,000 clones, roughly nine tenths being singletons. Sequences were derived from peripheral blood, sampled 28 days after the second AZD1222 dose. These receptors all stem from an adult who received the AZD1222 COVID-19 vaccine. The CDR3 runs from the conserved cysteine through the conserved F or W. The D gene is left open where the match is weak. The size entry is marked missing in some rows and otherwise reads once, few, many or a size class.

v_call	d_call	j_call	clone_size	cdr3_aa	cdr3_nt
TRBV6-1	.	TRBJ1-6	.	CASSESRYNSPLHF	TGTGCCAGCAGTGAGTCTAGATATAATTCACCCCTCCACTTT
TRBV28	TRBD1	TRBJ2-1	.	CASQGVIEQFF	TGTGCCAGCCAGGGGGTTATTGAGCAGTTCTTC
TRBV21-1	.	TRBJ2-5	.	CASSKASPAGGLETQYF	TGTGCCAGCAGCAAAGCGAGTCCAGCGGGAGGTCTAGAGACCCAGTACTTC
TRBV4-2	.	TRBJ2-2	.	CASSQSWAENTGELFF	TGTGCCAGCAGCCAATCCTGGGCAGAGAACACCGGGGAGCTGTTTTTT
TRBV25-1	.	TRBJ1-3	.	CATRTVSGNTIYF	TGTGCCACCCGGACAGTCTCTGGAAACACCATATATTTT
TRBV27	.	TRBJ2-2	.	CASSFEGGTGELFF	TGTGCCAGCAGCTTTGAGGGAGGAACCGGGGAGCTGTTTTTT
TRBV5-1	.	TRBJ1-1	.	CASSLGSDTEAFF	TGCGCCAGCAGCCTAGGGTCTGACACTGAAGCTTTCTTT
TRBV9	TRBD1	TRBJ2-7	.	CASSPSGTGAREQYF	TGTGCCAGCAGCCCGTCAGGGACAGGGGCTCGGGAGCAGTACTTC
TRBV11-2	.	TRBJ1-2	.	CASSFGQPYGYTF	TGTGCCAGCAGCTTCGGGCAGCCCTATGGCTACACCTTC
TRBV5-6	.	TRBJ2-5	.	CASSKGWGQETQYF	TGTGCCAGCAGCAAAGGGTGGGGCCAAGAGACCCAGTACTTC
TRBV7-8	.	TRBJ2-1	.	CASSLVPPMIGNEQFF	TGTGCCAGCAGCTTAGTCCCCCCGATGATTGGTAATGAGCAGTTCTTC
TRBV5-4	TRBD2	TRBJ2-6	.	CASSTGLAGFSGANVLTF	TGTGCCAGCAGCACTGGACTAGCGGGGTTCTCTGGGGCCAACGTCCTGACTTTC
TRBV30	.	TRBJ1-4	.	CAWSVGGGNEKLFF	TGTGCCTGGAGTGTCGGAGGGGGTAATGAAAAACTGTTTTTT
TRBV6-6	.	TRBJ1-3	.	CASSPRPGVSLSGNTIYF	TGTGCCAGCAGTCCCCGACCAGGAGTGTCACTCTCTGGAAACACCATATATTTT
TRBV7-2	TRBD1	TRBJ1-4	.	CASSLGTGGSTNEKLFF	TGTGCCAGCAGCTTAGGGACAGGGGGCTCAACTAATGAAAAACTGTTTTTT
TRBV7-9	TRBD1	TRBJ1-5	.	CASSSGQGESQPQHF	TGTGCCAGCAGCTCCGGACAGGGGGAGTCTCAGCCCCAGCATTTT
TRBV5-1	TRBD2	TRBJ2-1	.	CASSLGVVAGEDEQFF	TGCGCCAGCAGCCTAGGCGTGGTAGCGGGAGAGGATGAGCAGTTCTTC
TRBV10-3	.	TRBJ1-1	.	CAIRGGLGPREAFF	TGTGCCATCAGAGGGGGTCTGGGGCCACGCGAAGCTTTCTTT
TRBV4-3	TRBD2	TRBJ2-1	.	CASSQETSGRANNEQFF	TGCGCCAGCAGCCAAGAGACTAGCGGGAGGGCCAACAATGAGCAGTTCTTC
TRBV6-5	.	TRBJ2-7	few	CASIGVAYEQYF	TGTGCCAGCATAGGGGTGGCCTACGAGCAGTACTTC
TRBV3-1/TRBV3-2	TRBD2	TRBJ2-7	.	CASSRQSGLAGADEQYF	TGTGCCAGCAGCCGACAGTCGGGACTAGCGGGGGCGGACGAGCAGTACTTC
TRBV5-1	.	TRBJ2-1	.	CASSSDRNNEQFF	TGCGCCAGCAGCTCGGACCGCAACAATGAGCAGTTCTTC
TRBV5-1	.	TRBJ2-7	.	CASSSDSTSGTRQYF	TGCGCCAGCAGCTCGGACAGTACCTCAGGGACCAGGCAGTACTTC
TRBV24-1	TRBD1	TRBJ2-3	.	CATGTGVQGTQYF	TGTGCCACAGGGACAGGGGTTCAAGGTACGCAGTATTTT
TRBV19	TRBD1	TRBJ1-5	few	CASSHRGRNQPQHF	TGTGCCAGTAGTCACAGGGGGCGGAATCAGCCCCAGCATTTT
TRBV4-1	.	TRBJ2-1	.	CASSQVVDNEQFF	TGCGCCAGCAGCCAAGTTGTCGACAATGAGCAGTTCTTC